The text below deals with one T cell receptor beta chain. The CDR3 spans 17 residues. The germline V and J ends were trimmed by 2 bases and 0 bases, with 18 bases remaining between them. Germline V gene data show CDR1 as SGHNT and CDR2 as YYREEE (reference sequence). A TCRbeta library incorporating unique molecular identifiers was prepared. Using its own MiXCR run on the PCR reads, TCRdb lists one record per CDR3 protein. The sample lists hundreds of thousands of distinct CDR3 sequences, 30% to 35% occurring once. This entry comes from a study of T-cell reconstitution after alpha-beta-depleted transplantation in children.

The material sequenced was PBMCs from the stem cell graft donor, taken from the stem cell graft. The chain is built from TRBV5-4 and TRBJ2-7; possibly TRBD1 or TRBD2 for D (5 bases each). This TCR came from a human donor who donated a stem cell graft to a child with aplastic anemia. The CDR3 protein is CASSFVPRDDSSYEQYF. The CDR3 region has the DNA TGTGCCAGCAGCTTTGTCCCCCGGGACGATAGCTCCTACGAGCAGTACTTC. The full variable domain, rest sourced from reference TRBV5-4 and TRBJ2-7, is ETGVTQSPTHLIKTRGQQVTLRCSSQSGHNTVSWYQQALGQGPQFIFQYYREEENGRGNFPPRFSGLQFPNYSSELNVNALELDDSALYLCASSFVPRDDSSYEQYFGPGTRLTVT.